Listed here is a single T cell receptor beta chain. The antigen is undetermined. The study extracted total RNA from unfractionated whole blood. Trimming removed 8 bases from V and 0 bases from J, with 17 bases in between. Germline assignment: CDR1 GTSNPN and CDR2 SVGIG (reference sequence). The CDR3 totals 16 residues. The data belong to a study of human T cells and chemical hapten exposure. Study at large: How much TCR each sample yielded varied, mostly because pooled library volumes differed slightly.

Unique molecular identifiers were attached to individual cDNA molecules during library preparation. One entry per CDR3 protein, called by TCRdb with MiXCR from the 5' RACE reads. The profile shows around 100,000 distinct CDR3 sequences, approximately 20% of them singletons. Study-level results: Sensitizing to DPC left TCRs with a frequency above 1 in 1000 unaltered.

The chain combines TRBV30 with TRBJ2-6; D gene ambiguous. This clonotype originated in a human donor in good health. CDR3 DNA sequence: TGTGCCGTCGACGCGTCTCTGGGCTCTGGGGCCAACGTCCTGACTTTC. It translates to CAVDASLGSGANVLTF. Full variable domain (outside the CDR3, taken from reference TRBV30 and TRBJ2-6): SQTIHQWPATLVQPVGSPLSLECTVEGTSNPNLYWYRQAAGRGLQLLFYSVGIGQISSEVPQNLSASRPQDRQFILSSKKLLLSDSGFYLCAVDASLGSGANVLTFGAGSRLTVL.